The entry that follows covers one TCR beta chain sequence. Per germline, CDR1 MNHEY and CDR2 SVGEGT. Trimming at V came to 4 bases and at J to 1 base, leaving 10 bases not matched to a gene. CDR3 length: 18 amino acids. The Seattle patients, enrolled during active infection, were followed longitudinally. The sample comes from a study of blood T cell repertoires in COVID-19. Authors' data handling: Amplification with reference gene primers provided the estimates of nucleated cell counts. The table came from immunoSEQ multiplex PCR; TCRdb's copy has only in-frame clones and leaves some out. D and trimming were read from the DNA, whereas the V and J calls and clone size are those reported in that table. The sample holds under 400,000 clones, approximately 89% seen once.

The chain joins TRBV6-2 or TRBV6-3 to TRBJ1-5, with 10 bases identical to TRBD1. Sequenced material: peripheral blood. The source is a woman younger than 45 with COVID-19, enrolled during active disease. The CDR3 is CASSFPGQGRLSNQPQHF. CDR3 DNA sequence: TGTGCCAGCAGTTTCCCGGGACAGGGGCGTTTAAGCAATCAGCCCCAGCATTTT.